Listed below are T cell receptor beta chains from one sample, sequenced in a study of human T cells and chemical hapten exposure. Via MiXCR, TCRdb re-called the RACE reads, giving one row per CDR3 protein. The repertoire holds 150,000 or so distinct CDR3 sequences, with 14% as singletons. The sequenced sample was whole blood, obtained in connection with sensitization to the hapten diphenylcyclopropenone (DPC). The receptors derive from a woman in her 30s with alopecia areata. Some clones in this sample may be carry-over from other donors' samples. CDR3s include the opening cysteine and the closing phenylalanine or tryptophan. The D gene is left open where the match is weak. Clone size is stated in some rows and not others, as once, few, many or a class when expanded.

DNA: TGTGCCAGCAGTGTTGGACAGTTAGAGACCCAGTACTTC
CDR3: CASSVGQLETQYF
V: TRBV28
J: TRBJ2-5
D: -
size: few

DNA: TGTGCCAGCAGCCCCCGGCTAGCGGGGGCTCTCAATACGCAGTATTTT
CDR3: CASSPRLAGALNTQYF
V: TRBV7-2
J: TRBJ2-3
D: TRBD2
size: -

DNA: TGTGCCAGCCAGGGGACTCTAGCCAAAAACATTCAGTACTTC
CDR3: CASQGTLAKNIQYF
V: TRBV28
J: TRBJ2-4
D: -
size: -

DNA: TGCAGTGCCGACACTTCCGACAGGGGGCAAGAGACCCAGTACTTC
CDR3: CSADTSDRGQETQYF
V: TRBV20-1
J: TRBJ2-5
D: TRBD1
size: -

DNA: TGTGCCATCAGTGCAAGACAGGGCCTACAAGAGACCCAGTACTTC
CDR3: CAISARQGLQETQYF
V: TRBV10-3
J: TRBJ2-5
D: TRBD1
size: few

DNA: TGTGCCAGCAGTCTAATAGCCCCAGGGCTTACCGGGGAGCTGTTTTTT
CDR3: CASSLIAPGLTGELFF
V: TRBV28
J: TRBJ2-2
D: -
size: -

DNA: TGTGCCTGGAGTGGGCTGGGAATGCTAGCCAAAAACATTCAGTACTTC
CDR3: CAWSGLGMLAKNIQYF
V: TRBV30
J: TRBJ2-4
D: -
size: few

DNA: TGTGCCAGCAGCCCCGCCCCCTCGGACGTCTACGAGCAGTACTTC
CDR3: CASSPAPSDVYEQYF
V: TRBV7-9
J: TRBJ2-7
D: -
size: -

DNA: TGCGCCAGCAGCCAAGGAGACAGGCGGGAAGAGACCCAGTACTTC
CDR3: CASSQGDRREETQYF
V: TRBV5-1
J: TRBJ2-5
D: -
size: few

DNA: TGTGCCAGCAGCCCCAACCCGCGGGGGGGCCTAGAGACCCAGTACTTC
CDR3: CASSPNPRGGLETQYF
V: TRBV7-2
J: TRBJ2-5
D: TRBD2
size: -

DNA: TGTGCCAGCAGCTTGGTAACAGGCGGGAGTTCACCCCTCCACTTT
CDR3: CASSLVTGGSSPLHF
V: TRBV5-6
J: TRBJ1-6
D: -
size: -

DNA: TGTGCCAGCAGTTTGCGGGGACAGGGAGCCTCACCCCTCCACTTT
CDR3: CASSLRGQGASPLHF
V: TRBV27
J: TRBJ1-6
D: TRBD1
size: -

DNA: TGCGCCAGCAGCCAAGCACCGGACTGGCCCTACAATGAGCAGTTCTTC
CDR3: CASSQAPDWPYNEQFF
V: TRBV4-3
J: TRBJ2-1
D: -
size: few

DNA: TGTGCCAGCAGTACGGTAGCGGGAGGAGTAGGCTCCTACGAGCAGTACTTC
CDR3: CASSTVAGGVGSYEQYF
V: TRBV6-2/TRBV6-3
J: TRBJ2-7
D: TRBD2
size: -

DNA: TGTGCCAGCAGCTTGGACGGGTCCACAGATACGCAGTATTTT
CDR3: CASSLDGSTDTQYF
V: TRBV5-4
J: TRBJ2-3
D: -
size: few

DNA: TGTGCCAGCAGCTCCAGGACTAGCGGGTACAATGAGCAGTTCTTC
CDR3: CASSSRTSGYNEQFF
V: TRBV7-2
J: TRBJ2-1
D: TRBD2
size: few

DNA: TGTGCCAGCAGTGGGGGGGCCGCCTTGCCCCTCCACTTT
CDR3: CASSGGAALPLHF
V: TRBV25-1
J: TRBJ1-6
D: -
size: -

DNA: TGCAGTGCTAGAGAGGGATCCGATTACGAGCAGTACTTC
CDR3: CSAREGSDYEQYF
V: TRBV20-1
J: TRBJ2-7
D: -
size: few

DNA: TGTGCCAGCACAGGGGTTGGCACAGATACGCAGTATTTT
CDR3: CASTGVGTDTQYF
V: TRBV28
J: TRBJ2-3
D: -
size: few

DNA: TGCAGTGCTCGCCACAGGGACGGGACCACTGAAGCTTTCTTT
CDR3: CSARHRDGTTEAFF
V: TRBV20-1
J: TRBJ1-1
D: -
size: few

DNA: TGTGCCAGCAGCTTAGTAACGGGATTGGAGACCCAGTACTTC
CDR3: CASSLVTGLETQYF
V: TRBV7-2
J: TRBJ2-5
D: -
size: -

DNA: TGTGCCACGGGGGCGGGGATAAATGAGCAGTTCTTC
CDR3: CATGAGINEQFF
V: TRBV24-1
J: TRBJ2-1
D: -
size: -

DNA: TGCGCCAGCAGAGCCTCGGGACAGCTGGAGCAGTACTTC
CDR3: CASRASGQLEQYF
V: TRBV10-2
J: TRBJ2-7
D: TRBD1
size: -

DNA: TGTGCCATCACCCCACCGCCGGGTTCGGATAACTATGGCTACACCTTC
CDR3: CAITPPPGSDNYGYTF
V: TRBV10-3
J: TRBJ1-2
D: -
size: -

DNA: TGTGCCAGCAAAGTTGTTCCGAATTCACCCCTCCACTTT
CDR3: CASKVVPNSPLHF
V: TRBV27
J: TRBJ1-6
D: -
size: many

DNA: TGTGCCAGCAGCCGACAAAGGATGGACGTCTATGGCTACACCTTC
CDR3: CASSRQRMDVYGYTF
V: TRBV7-2
J: TRBJ1-2
D: -
size: -

DNA: TGCAGCGCCCGGGGGTCTGGGAGCGAGCAGTACTTC
CDR3: CSARGSGSEQYF
V: TRBV29-1
J: TRBJ2-7
D: -
size: few

DNA: TGTGCCAGCAGGGGTAGCGCACTTGAGCAGTTCTTC
CDR3: CASRGSALEQFF
V: TRBV3-1
J: TRBJ2-1
D: -
size: -

DNA: TGTGCCAGCAGCTCACAAGAGTCCGGTTTTGGGGCCAACGTCCTGACTTTC
CDR3: CASSSQESGFGANVLTF
V: TRBV7-3
J: TRBJ2-6
D: -
size: many

DNA: TGTGCCAGCAGCCTCCTCGGGCAGGGGTACACCGGGGAGCTGTTTTTT
CDR3: CASSLLGQGYTGELFF
V: TRBV7-8
J: TRBJ2-2
D: -
size: few

DNA: TGTGCCAGCTTACGGGAGGGCCAGTATGAGCAGTTCTTC
CDR3: CASLREGQYEQFF
V: TRBV28
J: TRBJ2-1
D: TRBD2
size: few

DNA: TGTGCCAGCAGCGGCTATTGGACCTACGAGCAGTACTTC
CDR3: CASSGYWTYEQYF
V: TRBV7-2
J: TRBJ2-7
D: -
size: -

DNA: TGTGCCTGGAGCTCGCAGAACACTGAAGCTTTCTTT
CDR3: CAWSSQNTEAFF
V: TRBV30
J: TRBJ1-1
D: -
size: -

DNA: TGTGCCAGTCGACTCCGGGCCTACAATGAGCAGTTCTTC
CDR3: CASRLRAYNEQFF
V: TRBV6-5
J: TRBJ2-1
D: -
size: many

DNA: TGTGCCAGCAGTTACGGCCCTAATGAAAAACTGTTTTTT
CDR3: CASSYGPNEKLFF
V: TRBV6-6
J: TRBJ1-4
D: -
size: -

DNA: TGCAGCGTTCGGAGCAGCCTCTATGGCTACACCTTC
CDR3: CSVRSSLYGYTF
V: TRBV29-1
J: TRBJ1-2
D: -
size: -

DNA: TGCGCCAGCAGCCCCCCTAGCGGGATTGGGTCCTACAATGAGCAGTTCTTC
CDR3: CASSPPSGIGSYNEQFF
V: TRBV4-3
J: TRBJ2-1
D: TRBD2
size: -

DNA: TGTGCCAGCAGCTTACTAGCGGGACGGGGCACCGGGGAGCTGTTTTTT
CDR3: CASSLLAGRGTGELFF
V: TRBV5-4
J: TRBJ2-2
D: TRBD2
size: -

DNA: TGCGCCAGCAGCCCGGGGGTAGTATCCGATACGCAGTATTTT
CDR3: CASSPGVVSDTQYF
V: TRBV5-1
J: TRBJ2-3
D: -
size: many

DNA: TGTGCCAGCTCACCACCGGAAGGCCCCAATGAGCAGTTCTTC
CDR3: CASSPPEGPNEQFF
V: TRBV18
J: TRBJ2-1
D: -
size: few

DNA: TGTGCCAGCAGCCAAGGAGCTGCCAATTCCTACGAGCAGTACTTC
CDR3: CASSQGAANSYEQYF
V: TRBV3-1
J: TRBJ2-7
D: -
size: few

DNA: TGCAGTGCTAGAGAACCAGGAGGGAACACTGAAGCTTTCTTT
CDR3: CSAREPGGNTEAFF
V: TRBV20-1
J: TRBJ1-1
D: -
size: -

DNA: TGTGCCAGCAGTTACCCGGCACGGAATTCACCCCTCCACTTT
CDR3: CASSYPARNSPLHF
V: TRBV6-2/TRBV6-3
J: TRBJ1-6
D: -
size: -

DNA: TGCGCCAGCAGTTGGGAAGGGAGCACCGGGGAGCTGTTTTTT
CDR3: CASSWEGSTGELFF
V: TRBV5-1
J: TRBJ2-2
D: -
size: -

DNA: TGCAGCGTCATCGGAACAGGGACGGGTGTGGGTGCTTTCTTT
CDR3: CSVIGTGTGVGAFF
V: TRBV29-1
J: TRBJ1-1
D: -
size: many